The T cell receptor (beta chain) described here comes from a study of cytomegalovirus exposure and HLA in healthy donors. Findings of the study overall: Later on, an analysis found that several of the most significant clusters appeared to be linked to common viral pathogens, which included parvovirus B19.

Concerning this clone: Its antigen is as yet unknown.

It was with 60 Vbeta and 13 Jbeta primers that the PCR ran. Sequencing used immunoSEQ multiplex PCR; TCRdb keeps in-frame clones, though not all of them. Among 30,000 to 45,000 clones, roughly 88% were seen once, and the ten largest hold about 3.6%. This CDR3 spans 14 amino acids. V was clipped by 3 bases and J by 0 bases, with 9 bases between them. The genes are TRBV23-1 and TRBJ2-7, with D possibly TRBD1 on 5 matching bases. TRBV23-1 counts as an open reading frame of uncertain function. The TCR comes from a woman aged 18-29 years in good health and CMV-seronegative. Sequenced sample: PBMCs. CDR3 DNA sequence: TGCGCCAGCAGTCACCAGGGCGGCTCCTACGAGCAGTACTTC. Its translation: CASSHQGGSYEQYF.